Listed below are T cell receptor beta chains from one sample, sequenced in a study of blood T cells in healthy people across ages. One entry per CDR3 protein results from TCRdb running MiXCR on the 5' RACE reads. Seen here are over 700,000 distinct CDR3 sequences, about 53% observed once, and the top ten hold about 42%. The sequenced material came from blood. These receptors were collected from a man at least 80 years old in good health. Each CDR3 is given with its conserved first and last residue. Fields, in order: clone size, J gene, V gene, CDR3 length, D gene, CDR3 protein, CDR3 DNA. D genes are given only for firm matches. Clone size appears in some rows only: once, few, many, or a class for an expanded clone.

abundance: few; j_gene: TRBJ2-1; v_gene: TRBV29-1; len: 11; d_gene: NA; CDR3aa: CSVGGVNEQFF; CDR3nt: TGCAGCGTGGGCGGGGTGAATGAGCAGTTCTTC
abundance: once; j_gene: TRBJ2-3; v_gene: TRBV19; len: 15; d_gene: NA; CDR3aa: CASRNGPASTDTQYF; CDR3nt: TGTGCCAGTAGGAACGGGCCGGCTAGCACAGATACGCAGTATTTT
abundance: few; j_gene: TRBJ2-4; v_gene: TRBV10-3; len: 13; d_gene: NA; CDR3aa: CAISESREGIQYF; CDR3nt: TGTGCCATCAGTGAGTCGAGGGAAGGGATTCAGTACTTC
abundance: NA; j_gene: TRBJ2-7; v_gene: TRBV28; len: 15; d_gene: NA; CDR3aa: CASSSPKLAHYEQYF; CDR3nt: TGTGCCAGCAGTTCGCCCAAGTTGGCCCACTACGAGCAGTACTTC
abundance: NA; j_gene: TRBJ2-5; v_gene: TRBV9; len: 16; d_gene: TRBD2; CDR3aa: CASSVGASGVQETQYF; CDR3nt: TGTGCCAGCAGCGTAGGGGCTAGCGGGGTCCAAGAGACCCAGTACTTC
abundance: NA; j_gene: TRBJ1-2; v_gene: TRBV24-1; len: 15; d_gene: NA; CDR3aa: CATSDPARSLEGYTF; CDR3nt: TGTGCCACCAGTGACCCTGCGAGGTCCCTAGAAGGCTACACCTTC
abundance: NA; j_gene: TRBJ2-1; v_gene: TRBV12-3/TRBV12-4; len: 15; d_gene: TRBD2; CDR3aa: CASSSSRLAGSEQFF; CDR3nt: TGTGCCAGCAGTTCATCTCGACTAGCGGGAAGTGAGCAGTTCTTC
abundance: few; j_gene: TRBJ2-7; v_gene: TRBV20-1; len: 14; d_gene: TRBD2; CDR3aa: CSAGAGGPMGQQYF; CDR3nt: TGCAGTGCTGGTGCGGGAGGCCCCATGGGACAGCAGTACTTC
abundance: NA; j_gene: TRBJ2-4; v_gene: TRBV20-1; len: 14; d_gene: TRBD2; CDR3aa: CSALAGEAKNIQYF; CDR3nt: TGCAGTGCCCTAGCGGGAGAGGCCAAAAACATTCAGTACTTC
abundance: few; j_gene: TRBJ1-1; v_gene: TRBV7-8; len: 14; d_gene: NA; CDR3aa: CASSLSGRNTEAFF; CDR3nt: TGTGCCAGCAGCTTATCTGGCAGGAACACTGAAGCTTTCTTT
abundance: NA; j_gene: TRBJ2-1; v_gene: TRBV24-1; len: 17; d_gene: NA; CDR3aa: CATSGNLEGHSYNEQFF; CDR3nt: TGTGCCACCAGTGGAAACCTTGAGGGGCACTCCTACAATGAGCAGTTCTTC
abundance: NA; j_gene: TRBJ2-5; v_gene: TRBV7-3; len: 15; d_gene: TRBD1; CDR3aa: CASSLGDRYQETQYF; CDR3nt: TGTGCCAGCAGCTTAGGGGACAGGTACCAAGAGACCCAGTACTTC
abundance: NA; j_gene: TRBJ2-3; v_gene: TRBV5-1; len: 20; d_gene: TRBD2; CDR3aa: CASSPDFLAVPPPSPRYAYF; CDR3nt: TGCGCCAGCAGCCCGGACTTTCTAGCGGTCCCCCCGCCGTCCCCCAGATACGCGTATTTT
abundance: few; j_gene: TRBJ2-7; v_gene: TRBV7-2; len: 14; d_gene: TRBD2; CDR3aa: CASSLVSGTSEQYF; CDR3nt: TGTGCCAGCAGCTTAGTTAGCGGGACTAGCGAGCAGTACTTC
abundance: NA; j_gene: TRBJ1-6; v_gene: TRBV6-2/TRBV6-3; len: 15; d_gene: NA; CDR3aa: CASSDRGTLNSPLHF; CDR3nt: TGTGCCAGCAGCGACAGAGGGACCCTTAATTCACCCCTCCACTTT
abundance: NA; j_gene: TRBJ2-1; v_gene: TRBV7-9; len: 14; d_gene: NA; CDR3aa: CASSLGELTDEQFF; CDR3nt: TGTGCCAGCAGCTTAGGGGAGTTAACTGATGAGCAGTTCTTC
abundance: NA; j_gene: TRBJ1-1; v_gene: TRBV9; len: 14; d_gene: NA; CDR3aa: CASSVVTANTEAFF; CDR3nt: TGTGCCAGCAGCGTAGTAACGGCGAACACTGAAGCTTTCTTT
abundance: many; j_gene: TRBJ2-7; v_gene: TRBV27; len: 13; d_gene: NA; CDR3aa: CASSFRVNYEQYF; CDR3nt: TGTGCCAGCAGTTTCCGTGTCAACTACGAGCAGTACTTC
abundance: few; j_gene: TRBJ2-5; v_gene: TRBV21-1; len: 15; d_gene: NA; CDR3aa: CASSKEGPGWETQYF; CDR3nt: TGTGCCAGCAGCAAAGAAGGGCCGGGTTGGGAGACCCAGTACTTC
abundance: once; j_gene: TRBJ2-7; v_gene: TRBV20-1; len: 15; d_gene: NA; CDR3aa: CSATLAGGASYEQYF; CDR3nt: TGCAGTGCTACGCTCGCTGGCGGTGCATCCTACGAGCAGTACTTC
abundance: NA; j_gene: TRBJ2-4; v_gene: TRBV24-1; len: 14; d_gene: NA; CDR3aa: CATSEGTAKNIQYF; CDR3nt: TGTGCCACCAGTGAAGGAACAGCCAAAAACATTCAGTACTTC